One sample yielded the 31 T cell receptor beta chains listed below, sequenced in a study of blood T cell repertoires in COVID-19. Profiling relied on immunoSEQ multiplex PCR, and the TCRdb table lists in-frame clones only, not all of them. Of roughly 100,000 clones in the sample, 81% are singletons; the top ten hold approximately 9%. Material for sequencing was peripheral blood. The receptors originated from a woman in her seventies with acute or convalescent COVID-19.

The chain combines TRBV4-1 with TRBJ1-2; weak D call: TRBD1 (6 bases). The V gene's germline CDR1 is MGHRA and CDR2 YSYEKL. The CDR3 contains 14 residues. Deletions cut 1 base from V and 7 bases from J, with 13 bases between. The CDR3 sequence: CASSQVAQGVGYTF. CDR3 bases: TGCGCCAGCAGCCAAGTTGCACAGGGCGTTGGCTACACCTTC.

The CDR3 coding sequence is TGTGCCAGCAGTAGACAGAAGAACACTGAAGCTTTCTTT. Amino acids: CASSRQKNTEAFF. J is TRBJ1-1 and V is TRBV27; D might be TRBD1 (5 bases). V lost 5 bases and J lost 1, with 8 bases in between. CDR1 and CDR2 from the germline V gene are MNHEY and SMNVEV (reference sequence). CDR3 length: 13 amino acids.

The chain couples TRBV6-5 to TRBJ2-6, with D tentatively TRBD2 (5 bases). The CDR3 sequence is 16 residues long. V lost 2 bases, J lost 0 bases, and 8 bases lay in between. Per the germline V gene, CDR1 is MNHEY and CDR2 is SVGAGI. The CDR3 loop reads CASSYDEGSGANVLTF. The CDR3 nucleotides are TGTGCCAGCAGTTACGATGAGGGCTCTGGGGCCAACGTCCTGACTTTC.

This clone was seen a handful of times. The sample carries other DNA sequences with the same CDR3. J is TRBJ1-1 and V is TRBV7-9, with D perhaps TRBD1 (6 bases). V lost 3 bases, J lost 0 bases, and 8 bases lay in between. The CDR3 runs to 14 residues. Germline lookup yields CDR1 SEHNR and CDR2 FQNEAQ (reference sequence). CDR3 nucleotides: TGTGCCAGCAGCTTGGGACAAATGAACACTGAAGCTTTCTTT. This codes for CASSLGQMNTEAFF.

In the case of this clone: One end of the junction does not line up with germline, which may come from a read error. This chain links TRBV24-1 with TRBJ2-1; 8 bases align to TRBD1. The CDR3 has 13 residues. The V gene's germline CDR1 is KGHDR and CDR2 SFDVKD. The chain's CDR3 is CATSDSLTGERFF. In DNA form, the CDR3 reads TGTGCCACCAGTGATTCGTTGACAGGGGAGCGGTTCTTC.

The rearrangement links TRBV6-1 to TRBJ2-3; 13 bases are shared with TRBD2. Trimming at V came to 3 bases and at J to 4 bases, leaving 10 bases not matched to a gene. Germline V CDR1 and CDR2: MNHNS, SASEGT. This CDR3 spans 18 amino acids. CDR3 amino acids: CASSELIGLAGASDTQYF. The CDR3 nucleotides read TGTGCCAGCAGTGAGTTAATTGGACTAGCGGGAGCCTCAGATACGCAGTATTTT.

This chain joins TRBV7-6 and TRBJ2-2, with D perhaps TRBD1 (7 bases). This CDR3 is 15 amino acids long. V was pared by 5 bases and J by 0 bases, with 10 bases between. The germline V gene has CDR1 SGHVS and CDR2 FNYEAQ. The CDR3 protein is CASSAGQSNTGELFF. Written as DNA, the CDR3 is TGTGCCAGCAGCGCGGGACAGTCGAACACCGGGGAGCTGTTTTTT.

The CDR3 is CASSVGRGSYNEQFF. CDR3 nucleotide sequence: TGTGCCAGCAGCGTAGGTCGGGGCTCCTACAATGAGCAGTTCTTC. The J gene is TRBJ2-1, the V gene TRBV9; the D gene is possibly TRBD2 (5 bases). The germline V gene encodes CDR1 SGDLS and CDR2 YYNGEE. The CDR3 extends over 15 amino acids. Trimming took off 0 bases at V and 0 bases at J, with 7 bases between the two ends.

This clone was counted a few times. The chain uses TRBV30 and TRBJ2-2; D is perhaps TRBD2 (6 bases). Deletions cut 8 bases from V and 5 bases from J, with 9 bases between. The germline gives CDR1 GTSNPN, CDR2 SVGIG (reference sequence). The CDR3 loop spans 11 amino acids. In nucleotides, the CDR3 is TGTGCCGGAGGGCGAACCGGGGAGCTGTTTTTT. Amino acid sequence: CAGGRTGELFF.

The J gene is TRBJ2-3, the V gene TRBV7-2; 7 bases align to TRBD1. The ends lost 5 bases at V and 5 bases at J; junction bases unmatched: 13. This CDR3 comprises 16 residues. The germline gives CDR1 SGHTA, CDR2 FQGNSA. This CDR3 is CASSIRTRGRGDTQYF. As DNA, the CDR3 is TGTGCCAGCAGCATACGGACGAGGGGGCGTGGAGATACGCAGTATTTT. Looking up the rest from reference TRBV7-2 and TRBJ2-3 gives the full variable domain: GAGVSQSPSNKVTEKGKDVELRCDPISGHTALYWYRQSLGQGLEFLIYFQGNSAPDKSGLPSDRFSAERTGGSVSTLTIQRTQQEDSAVYLCASSIRTRGRGDTQYFGPGTRLTVL.

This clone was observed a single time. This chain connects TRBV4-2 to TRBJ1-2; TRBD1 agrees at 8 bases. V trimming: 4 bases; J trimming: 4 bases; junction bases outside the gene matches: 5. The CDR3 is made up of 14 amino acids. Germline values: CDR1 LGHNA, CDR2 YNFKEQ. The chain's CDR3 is CASSRTGTGYGYTF. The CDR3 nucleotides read TGTGCCAGCAGCCGCACAGGGACAGGCTATGGCTACACCTTC.

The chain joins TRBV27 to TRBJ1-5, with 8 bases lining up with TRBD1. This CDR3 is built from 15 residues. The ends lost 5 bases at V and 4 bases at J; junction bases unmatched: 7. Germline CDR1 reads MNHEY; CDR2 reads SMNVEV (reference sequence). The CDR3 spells CASSLRQGPNQPQHF. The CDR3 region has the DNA TGTGCCAGCAGTCTCCGACAGGGGCCGAATCAGCCCCAGCATTTT.

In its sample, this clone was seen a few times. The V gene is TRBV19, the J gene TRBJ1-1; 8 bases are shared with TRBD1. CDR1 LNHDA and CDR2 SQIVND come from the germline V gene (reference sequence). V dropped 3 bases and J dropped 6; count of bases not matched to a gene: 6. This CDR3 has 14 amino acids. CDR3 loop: CASSIQDRVPEAFF. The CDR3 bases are TGTGCCAGTAGTATTCAGGACAGGGTCCCTGAAGCTTTCTTT.

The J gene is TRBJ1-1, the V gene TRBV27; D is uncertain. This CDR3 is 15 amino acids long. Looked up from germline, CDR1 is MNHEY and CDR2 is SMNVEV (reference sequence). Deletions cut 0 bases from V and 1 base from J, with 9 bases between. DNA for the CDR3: TGTGCCAGCAGTTTATCAACAGCTGGGAACACTGAAGCTTTCTTT. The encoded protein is CASSLSTAGNTEAFF.

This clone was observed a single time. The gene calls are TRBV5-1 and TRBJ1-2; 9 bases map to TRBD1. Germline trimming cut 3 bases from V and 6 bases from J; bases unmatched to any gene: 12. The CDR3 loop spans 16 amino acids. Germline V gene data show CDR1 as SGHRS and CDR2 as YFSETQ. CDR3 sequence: CASSSGQGRGWDGYTF. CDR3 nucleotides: TGCGCCAGCAGCTCGGGACAGGGAAGGGGCTGGGATGGCTACACCTTC. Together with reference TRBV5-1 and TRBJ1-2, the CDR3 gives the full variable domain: KAGVTQTPRYLIKTRGQQVTLSCSPISGHRSVSWYQQTPGQGLQFLFEYFSETQRNKGNFPGRFSGRQFSNSRSEMNVSTLELGDSALYLCASSSGQGRGWDGYTFGSGTRLTVV.

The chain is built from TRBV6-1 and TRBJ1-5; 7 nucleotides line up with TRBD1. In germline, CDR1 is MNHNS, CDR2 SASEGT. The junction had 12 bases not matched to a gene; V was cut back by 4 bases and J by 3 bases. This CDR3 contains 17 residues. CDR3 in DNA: TGTGCCAGCAGTGGGACCGGGACAGCCGCTTCCAATCAGCCCCAGCATTTT. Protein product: CASSGTGTAASNQPQHF.

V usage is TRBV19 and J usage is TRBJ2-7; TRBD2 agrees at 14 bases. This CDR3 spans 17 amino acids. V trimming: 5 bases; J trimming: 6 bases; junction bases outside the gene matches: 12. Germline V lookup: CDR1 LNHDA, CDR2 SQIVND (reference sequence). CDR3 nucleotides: TGTGCCAGTAGTCCAACGTTCGGGACTAGCGGGAGCCCCGAGCAGTACTTC. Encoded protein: CASSPTFGTSGSPEQYF.

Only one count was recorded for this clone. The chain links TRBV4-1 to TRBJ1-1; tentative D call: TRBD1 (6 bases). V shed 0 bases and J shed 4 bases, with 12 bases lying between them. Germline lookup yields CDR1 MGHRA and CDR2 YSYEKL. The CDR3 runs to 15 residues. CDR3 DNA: TGCGCCAGCAGCCAAGAACAGGGCTTGGGCACTGAAGCTTTCTTT. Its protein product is CASSQEQGLGTEAFF.

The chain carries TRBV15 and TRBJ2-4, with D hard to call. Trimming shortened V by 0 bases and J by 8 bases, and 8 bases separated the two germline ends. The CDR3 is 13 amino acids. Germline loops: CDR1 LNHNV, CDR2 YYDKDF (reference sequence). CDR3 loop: CATSREIIDIQYF. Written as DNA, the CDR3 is TGTGCCACCAGCAGAGAAATAATAGACATTCAGTACTTC.

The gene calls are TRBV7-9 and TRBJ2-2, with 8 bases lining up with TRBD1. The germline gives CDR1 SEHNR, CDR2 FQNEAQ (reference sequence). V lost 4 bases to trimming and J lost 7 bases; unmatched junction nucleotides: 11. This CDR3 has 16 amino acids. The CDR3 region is CASSSIRTGSFGELFF. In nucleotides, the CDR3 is TGTGCCAGCAGCTCAATCAGGACAGGGTCTTTCGGGGAGCTGTTTTTT.

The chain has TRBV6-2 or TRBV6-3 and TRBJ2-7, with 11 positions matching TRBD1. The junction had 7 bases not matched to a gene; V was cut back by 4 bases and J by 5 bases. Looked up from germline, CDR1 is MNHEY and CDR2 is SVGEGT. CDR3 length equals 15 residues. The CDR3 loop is CASSFRTGGYDEQYF. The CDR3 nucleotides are TGTGCCAGCAGTTTCCGGACAGGGGGCTACGACGAGCAGTACTTC.

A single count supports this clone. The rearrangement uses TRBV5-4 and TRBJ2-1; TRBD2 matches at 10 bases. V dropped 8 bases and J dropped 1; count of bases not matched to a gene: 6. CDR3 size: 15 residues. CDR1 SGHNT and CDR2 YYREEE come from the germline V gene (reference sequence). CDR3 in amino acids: CASSYSGGSYNEQFF. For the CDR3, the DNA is TGTGCCAGTTCCTATAGCGGGGGGTCCTACAATGAGCAGTTCTTC.

The CDR3 region is CASSQGARVDNEQFF. CDR3 nucleotide sequence: TGTGCCAGCAGCCAGGGGGCGAGGGTTGACAATGAGCAGTTCTTC. The rearrangement links TRBV5-6 to TRBJ2-1, with 8 bases fitting TRBD1. This CDR3 comprises 15 residues. Germline CDR1 and CDR2: SGHDT and YYEEEE. Unmatched junction bases numbered 8, after V lost 4 bases and J lost 5 bases.

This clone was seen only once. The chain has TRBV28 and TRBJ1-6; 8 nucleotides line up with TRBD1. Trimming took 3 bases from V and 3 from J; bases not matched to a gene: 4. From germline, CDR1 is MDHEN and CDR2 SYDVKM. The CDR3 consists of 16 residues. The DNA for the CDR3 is TGTGCCAGCAGTTTGGGCAGGGGGCTCTATAATTCACCCCTCCACTTT. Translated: CASSLGRGLYNSPLHF.

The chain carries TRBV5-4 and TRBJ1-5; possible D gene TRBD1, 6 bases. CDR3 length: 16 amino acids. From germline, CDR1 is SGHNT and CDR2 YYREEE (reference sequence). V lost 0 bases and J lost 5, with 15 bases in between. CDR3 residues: CASSLGGGGNDQPQHF. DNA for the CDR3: TGTGCCAGCAGCTTGGGTGGGGGGGGCAACGATCAGCCCCAGCATTTT.

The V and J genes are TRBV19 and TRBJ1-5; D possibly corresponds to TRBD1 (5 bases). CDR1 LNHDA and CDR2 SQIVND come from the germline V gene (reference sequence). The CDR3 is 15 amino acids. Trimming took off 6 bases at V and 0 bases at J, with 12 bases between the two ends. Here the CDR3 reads CASREQDGSNQPQHF. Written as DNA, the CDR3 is TGTGCCAGTAGAGAACAGGACGGTAGCAATCAGCCCCAGCATTTT.

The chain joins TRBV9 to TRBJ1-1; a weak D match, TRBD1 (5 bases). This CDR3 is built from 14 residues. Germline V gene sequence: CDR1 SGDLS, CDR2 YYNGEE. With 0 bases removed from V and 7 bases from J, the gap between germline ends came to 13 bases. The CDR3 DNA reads TGTGCCAGCAGCGTAGGTCAGGGTAGGGGTGAAGCTTTCTTT. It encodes CASSVGQGRGEAFF.

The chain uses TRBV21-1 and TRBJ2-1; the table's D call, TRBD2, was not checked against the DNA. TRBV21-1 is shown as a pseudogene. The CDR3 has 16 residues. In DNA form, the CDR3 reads TGTGCCAGCAGCCCAGAGTGGAGAAGCTCCTACAATGAGCAGTTCTTC. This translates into CASSPEWRSSYNEQFF.

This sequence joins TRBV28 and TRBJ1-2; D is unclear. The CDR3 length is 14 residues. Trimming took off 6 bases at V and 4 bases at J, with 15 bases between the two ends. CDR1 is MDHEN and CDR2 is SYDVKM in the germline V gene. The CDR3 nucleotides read TGTGCCAGCAGGGGTACTTTAGCCGTCTATGGCTACACCTTC. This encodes CASRGTLAVYGYTF.

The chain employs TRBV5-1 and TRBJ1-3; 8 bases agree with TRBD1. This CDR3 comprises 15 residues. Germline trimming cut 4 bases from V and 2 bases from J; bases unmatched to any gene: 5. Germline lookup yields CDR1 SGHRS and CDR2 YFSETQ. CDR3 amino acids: CASSPDRGPGNTIYF. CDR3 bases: TGCGCCAGCAGCCCCGACAGGGGCCCTGGAAACACCATATATTTT.

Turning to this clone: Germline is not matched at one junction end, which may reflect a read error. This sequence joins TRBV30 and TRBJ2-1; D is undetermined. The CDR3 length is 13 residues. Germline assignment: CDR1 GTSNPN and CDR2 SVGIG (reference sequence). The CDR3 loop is CAWSKYSDNEQFF. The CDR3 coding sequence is TGTGCCTGGAGTAAATACTCCGACAATGAGCAGTTCTTC.